Following are 10 T cell receptor beta chains from one sample sequenced in a study of cytomegalovirus exposure and HLA in healthy donors (TCRdb year 2017). Library preparation used the immunoSEQ multiplex PCR assay. For the multiplex PCR, a mixture combining 60 forward primers for TCR Vbeta segments and 13 reverse primers for TCR Jbeta segments was used. In TCRdb, the immuneACCESS table is reduced to in-frame sequences with V and J assigned. These tables do not hold every clone; where another copy was compared, an unresolved V gene accounts for under half, and the others remain unexplained. Recorded for this sample are a few hundred thousand clones; 65% to 80% of them occurred a single time. The leading ten clones occupy 0.22% of the sample. Sequencing used PBMCs. Source of these receptors: a girl aged 2-10 years in good health and CMV-seronegative.

The CDR3 loop reads CASSPTGGYGYTF. CDR3 bases: TGCGCCAGCAGCCCGACAGGGGGCTATGGCTACACCTTC. The V gene is TRBV4-1, the J gene TRBJ1-2, with 9 bases that match TRBD1. The length of the CDR3 is 13 residues. J was trimmed by 4 bases and V by 4 bases; bases with no gene match: 1. Per germline, CDR1 MGHRA and CDR2 YSYEKL.

This clone was observed a single time. V usage is TRBV6-1 and J usage is TRBJ1-1; 8 positions match TRBD1. The CDR3 totals 15 residues. J gave up 1 base and V 6 bases, and 7 bases lay outside the gene matches. Germline lookup yields CDR1 MNHNS and CDR2 SASEGT. The CDR3 sequence: CASRWTGRGNTEAFF. CDR3 coding DNA: TGTGCCAGCAGGTGGACAGGGCGTGGGAACACTGAAGCTTTCTTT.

This chain uses TRBV7-6 with TRBJ1-4, with D possibly being TRBD1 (6 bases). Deletions cut 4 bases from V and 3 bases from J, with 12 bases between. Germline V gene sequence: CDR1 SGHVS, CDR2 FNYEAQ. The length of the CDR3 is 15 residues. CDR3 amino acids: CASSSQGLSNEKLFF. The CDR3 DNA reads TGTGCCAGCAGCTCACAGGGTCTTTCTAATGAAAAACTGTTTTTT.

This sequence joins TRBV19 and TRBJ2-1; 15 nucleotides match TRBD2. V was clipped by 4 bases and J by 10 bases; unmatched bases: 8. The CDR3 contains 16 residues. CDR1 is LNHDA, CDR2 SQIVND, per germline (reference sequence). CDR3 sequence: CASSKGLAGGSMEQFF. As DNA, the CDR3 is TGTGCCAGTAGTAAAGGACTAGCGGGAGGGTCGATGGAGCAGTTCTTC. Variable domain in full (rest from reference TRBV19 and TRBJ2-1): DGGITQSPKYLFRKEGQNVTLSCEQNLNHDAMYWYRQDPGQGLRLIYYSQIVNDFQKGDIAEGYSVSREKKESFPLTVTSAQKNPTAFYLCASSKGLAGGSMEQFFGPGTRLTVL.

The rearrangement uses TRBV27 and TRBJ2-1; D uncertain. The germline gives CDR1 MNHEY, CDR2 SMNVEV (reference sequence). With 7 bases removed from V and 7 bases from J, the gap between germline ends came to 17 bases. The CDR3 loop spans 14 amino acids. CDR3 protein: CASMDLARINEQFF. As DNA, the CDR3 is TGTGCCAGCATGGATTTAGCACGCATAAATGAGCAGTTCTTC.

V usage is TRBV1 and J usage is TRBJ1-3; the table's D call, TRBD1, was not checked against the DNA. TRBV1 is labeled a pseudogene. The CDR3 is 16 amino acids. CDR3: CTSSAWDRGPLNTIYF. In DNA, the CDR3 is TGCACCAGCAGCGCTTGGGACAGGGGGCCCTTGAACACCATATATTTT.

This chain links TRBV4-1 with TRBJ2-5; 10 nucleotides line up with TRBD2. This CDR3 has 17 amino acids. V dropped 3 bases and J dropped 1; count of bases not matched to a gene: 8. Germline V gene sequence: CDR1 MGHRA, CDR2 YSYEKL. The CDR3 loop reads CASSQGLGTSAQETQYF. CDR3 DNA sequence: TGCGCCAGCAGCCAGGGCCTCGGGACTAGCGCCCAAGAGACCCAGTACTTC.

The chain is built from TRBV19 and TRBJ1-1, with 7 bases aligning to TRBD1. Germline-derived CDR1 and CDR2 are LNHDA and SQIVND (reference sequence). Trimming at V came to 4 bases and at J to 1 base, leaving 3 bases not matched to a gene. The CDR3 sequence is 14 residues long. CDR3 region: CASSTRTGNTEAFF. The CDR3 DNA reads TGTGCCAGTAGTACACGGACAGGGAACACTGAAGCTTTCTTT.

This clone has just a few counts. The junction shows a germline mismatch at one end, possibly a read error. CDR3 DNA sequence: TGTGCCAGCAGTCCTGGCACCTTC. This gives the protein CASSPGTF. The V call is TRBV7-9, the J call TRBJ2-7; D unresolved. Germline V CDR1 and CDR2: SEHNR, FQNEAQ (reference sequence). There are 8 residues in the CDR3.

This sequence joins TRBV9 and TRBJ2-2; the match to TRBD1 covers 10 bases. CDR1 and CDR2 from the germline V gene are SGDLS and YYNGEE. The CDR3 runs 15 residues. V shed 3 bases and J 5 bases; nucleotides not matched to a gene: 4. In DNA form, the CDR3 reads TGTGCCAGCAGCGGCGGACAGGGGGTAACCGGGGAGCTGTTTTTT. Its protein product is CASSGGQGVTGELFF.